These 30 T cell receptor beta chains were all obtained from the same sample, sequenced in a study of blood T cell repertoires in COVID-19. Measured with immunoSEQ multiplex PCR; TCRdb has only the in-frame clones, and not every one. The sample lists more than 300,000 clones; around 87% were seen once. The source material was peripheral blood. Every receptor here comes from a woman aged 45-60 years with COVID-19, enrolled during active disease.

The table lists this clone with a few counts. The chain combines TRBV11-3 with TRBJ2-7; 8 bases align to TRBD1. The V gene end was trimmed by 3 bases and the J gene end by 3 bases; junction bases not matched to a gene: 7. The CDR3 has 15 amino acids. Per the germline V gene, CDR1 is SGHNT and CDR2 is YENEEA. CDR3 nucleotides: TGTGCCAGCAGCTTCCGCAAAGGGACAGGCTACGAGCAGTACTTC. Its translation: CASSFRKGTGYEQYF.

The V gene is TRBV3-1 (or the pseudogene TRBV3-2), the J gene TRBJ2-7; 8 bases are shared with TRBD1. J was trimmed by 3 bases and V by 4 bases; bases with no gene match: 2. The germline gives CDR1 LGHDT, CDR2 YNNKEL (reference sequence). The CDR3 is made up of 13 amino acids. The CDR3 nucleotides read TGTGCCAGCAGCCTGGACAGGGACTACGAGCAGTACTTC. It codes for CASSLDRDYEQYF.

The genes are TRBV2 and TRBJ2-3; 8 nucleotides match TRBD1. The germline gives CDR1 SNHLY, CDR2 FYNNEI. The V gene end was trimmed by 4 bases and the J gene end by 2 bases; junction bases not matched to a gene: 8. This CDR3 has 16 amino acids. The DNA of the CDR3 is TGTGCCAGCAGTGGACAGGGGTTTCGGAACACAGATACGCAGTATTTT. As protein: CASSGQGFRNTDTQYF.

The J gene is TRBJ2-3, the V gene TRBV7-2, with 10 bases aligning to TRBD2. Germline CDR1 SGHTA, CDR2 FQGNSA. V trimming: 1 base; J trimming: 5 bases; junction bases outside the gene matches: 6. CDR3 length: 16 amino acids. Here the CDR3 DNA reads TGTGCCAGCAGCTTAGTCATGGCTAGCGGGAGAGATACGCAGTATTTT. Translating it yields CASSLVMASGRDTQYF.

V is TRBV27 and J is TRBJ1-2, with unresolved D. Trimming took 3 bases from V and 6 from J, leaving 11 bases between them. Germline V lookup: CDR1 MNHEY, CDR2 SMNVEV (reference sequence). CDR3 length: 13 amino acids. The CDR3: CASSFNRVDGYTF. CDR3 nucleotides: TGTGCCAGCAGTTTTAACCGGGTCGATGGCTACACCTTC.

The chain joins TRBV15 to TRBJ2-4; D is unresolved. The CDR3 extends over 15 amino acids. V lost 1 base and J lost 0, with 7 bases in between. Germline V gene sequence: CDR1 LNHNV, CDR2 YYDKDF (reference sequence). The CDR3, as DNA: TGTGCCACCAGCAGAGTCGGCGGAGCCAAAAACATTCAGTACTTC. Translating it yields CATSRVGGAKNIQYF.

The CDR3: CASRTTANTGELFF. In DNA, the CDR3 is TGTGCCAGCAGAACGACAGCAAACACCGGGGAGCTGTTTTTT. This chain joins TRBV6-5 and TRBJ2-2; a weak D match, TRBD1 (5 bases). This CDR3 is built from 14 residues. V was clipped by 6 bases and J by 2 bases, with 10 bases between them. From germline, CDR1 is MNHEY and CDR2 SVGAGI.

The J gene is TRBJ1-4, the V gene TRBV11-2, with 10 nucleotides matching TRBD1. Germline CDR1 reads SGHAT; CDR2 reads FQNNGV. This CDR3 region has 16 residues. Trimming removed 7 bases from V and 5 bases from J; junction bases left unmatched: 10. Written as DNA, the CDR3 is TGTGCCAGCACCCGGGGGACAGGGGCTCGAAATGAAAAACTGTTTTTT. This gives the protein CASTRGTGARNEKLFF. Together with reference TRBV11-2 and TRBJ1-4, the CDR3 gives the full variable domain: EAGVAQSPRYKIIEKRQSVAFWCNPISGHATLYWYQQILGQGPKLLIQFQNNGVVDDSQLPKDRFSAERLKGVDSTLKIQPAKLEDSAVYLCASTRGTGARNEKLFFGSGTQLSVL.

This rearrangement joins TRBV7-6 to TRBJ2-7; 10 bases agree with TRBD1. The CDR3 has 19 amino acids. CDR1 and CDR2 (germline): SGHVS, FNYEAQ. With 2 bases clipped from V and 4 bases from J, the junction kept 17 bases outside the gene matches. CDR3 in amino acids: CASSLLPKGDRGERYEQYF. The CDR3 nucleotides are TGTGCCAGCAGCTTATTGCCAAAAGGGGACAGGGGTGAAAGGTACGAGCAGTACTTC.

V and J are TRBV3-1 (or the pseudogene TRBV3-2) and TRBJ2-2, with 12 bases aligning to TRBD2. J gave up 5 bases and V 0 bases, and 7 bases lay outside the gene matches. The V gene's germline CDR1 is LGHDT and CDR2 YNNKEL (reference sequence). This CDR3 region has 18 residues. CDR3 protein: CASSQEVGLAGTTGELFF. CDR3 bases: TGTGCCAGCAGCCAAGAAGTAGGACTAGCGGGGACGACCGGGGAGCTGTTTTTT.

This rearrangement joins TRBV6-6 to TRBJ1-5, with TRBD1 identical over 8 bases. Germline-derived CDR1 and CDR2 are MNHNY and SVGAGI (reference sequence). The CDR3 covers 15 residues. V gave up 7 bases and J gave up 1 base; unmatched junction bases: 6. The DNA of the CDR3 is TGTGCCAGCAATAGGGACAGGACAAGCAATCAGCCCCAGCATTTT. Its protein product is CASNRDRTSNQPQHF.

The CDR3 loop is CASSIDQGASTDTQYF. CDR3 coding DNA: TGTGCCAGTAGTATAGATCAGGGGGCTTCAACAGATACGCAGTATTTT. This chain joins TRBV19 and TRBJ2-3; 8 bases map to TRBD1. CDR1 and CDR2 from the germline V gene are LNHDA and SQIVND (reference sequence). With V trimmed by 0 bases and J by 3 bases, 5 bases remained unmatched. CDR3 length: 16 residues.

This clone appeared a few times. The genes are TRBV7-9 and TRBJ1-1; 8 bases line up with TRBD1. CDR3 length equals 15 residues. Losses at the gene ends were 1 base for V and 5 bases for J; bases not matched to a gene: 6. Germline values: CDR1 SEHNR, CDR2 FQNEAQ (reference sequence). The CDR3 DNA is TGTGCCAGCAGCTTAGGACAGGGGTTTAGGACTGAAGCTTTCTTT. Protein product: CASSLGQGFRTEAFF.

The chain recombines TRBV18 with TRBJ2-3, with D perhaps matching TRBD1 (5 bases). Germline-derived CDR1 and CDR2 are KGHSH and LQKENI. CDR3 length: 16 amino acids. Trimming stripped 0 bases from V and 2 bases from J, with 12 bases between. CDR3 sequence (DNA): TGTGCCAGCTCACCACCGGGGCGGCAGTTCACAGATACGCAGTATTTT. Its translation: CASSPPGRQFTDTQYF.

The DNA of the CDR3 is TGTGCCAGCAGCTTTCAGGCAACTAATGAAAAACTGTTTTTT. It yields the protein CASSFQATNEKLFF. This chain uses TRBV11-3 with TRBJ1-4, with D hard to call. Trimming stripped 3 bases from V and 0 bases from J, with 5 bases between. Germline V gene lookup returns CDR1 SGHNT and CDR2 YENEEA. The CDR3 length is 14 residues. The whole variable domain, filled in from reference TRBV11-3 and TRBJ1-4, reads EAGVVQSPRYKIIEKKQPVAFWCNPISGHNTLYWYLQNLGQGPELLIRYENEEAVDDSQLPKDRFSAERLKGVDSTLKIQPAELGDSAVYLCASSFQATNEKLFFGSGTQLSVL.

V gene TRBV5-6 combines with J gene TRBJ1-1, with D hard to call. Trimming cost V 6 bases and J 5 bases, with 11 bases left between them. Looked up from germline, CDR1 is SGHDT and CDR2 is YYEEEE. The CDR3 has 12 residues. The DNA for the CDR3 is TGTGCCAGCACCAGAGGCGGAACTGAAGCTTTCTTT. As protein: CASTRGGTEAFF.

This chain links TRBV19 with TRBJ1-6, with 8 bases that match TRBD1. The ends lost 4 bases at V and 7 bases at J; junction bases unmatched: 3. Germline CDR1 and CDR2: LNHDA and SQIVND (reference sequence). The CDR3 totals 14 residues. CDR3 protein: CASSTGTGNSPLHF. The CDR3 nucleotides are TGTGCCAGTAGTACCGGGACAGGAAATTCACCCCTCCACTTT.

V gene TRBV18 combines with J gene TRBJ1-1, with TRBD1 identical over 8 bases. J was trimmed by 3 bases and V by 8 bases; bases with no gene match: 11. Germline assignment: CDR1 KGHSH and CDR2 LQKENI. CDR3 length: 15 residues. CDR3 in DNA: TGTGCCAGCACAGGGACAGGCTTCCGGGACACTGAAGCTTTCTTT. Its translation: CASTGTGFRDTEAFF.

The chain links TRBV9 to TRBJ2-1; 8 nucleotides line up with TRBD1. Unmatched junction bases numbered 15, after V lost 4 bases and J lost 6 bases. CDR3 length: 17 amino acids. Germline CDR1 is SGDLS and CDR2 is YYNGEE. The CDR3 DNA is TGTGCCAGCAGCTACCCGAGGGACAGGACTGACCTCAATGAGCAGTTCTTC. It specifies CASSYPRDRTDLNEQFF. The whole variable domain, remainder taken from reference TRBV9 and TRBJ2-1, is DSGVTQTPKHLITATGQRVTLRCSPRSGDLSVYWYQQSLDQGLQFLIQYYNGEERAKGNILERFSAQQFPDLHSELNLSSLELGDSALYFCASSYPRDRTDLNEQFFGPGTRLTVL.

This chain uses TRBV13 with TRBJ2-3; 11 bases align to TRBD2. V gave up 5 bases and J gave up 3 bases; unmatched junction bases: 4. The CDR3 has 15 residues. Germline V CDR1 and CDR2: PRHDT, FYEKMQ (reference sequence). DNA of the CDR3: TGTGCCAGCAGCCTTAGCGGGAGGGAGACAGATACGCAGTATTTT. Protein: CASSLSGRETDTQYF.

The chain has TRBV3-1 (or the pseudogene TRBV3-2) and TRBJ2-1; 8 nucleotides agree with TRBD2. The junction had 9 bases not matched to a gene; V was cut back by 6 bases and J by 2 bases. The CDR3 is 16 residues long. Germline CDR1 reads LGHDT; CDR2 reads YNNKEL (reference sequence). The CDR3: CASSHPSGSPYNEQFF. Here the CDR3 DNA reads TGTGCCAGCAGTCACCCTAGCGGGTCACCCTACAATGAGCAGTTCTTC.

The gene calls are TRBV5-5 and TRBJ1-2, with TRBD1 as a possible D gene (6 bases). Trimming took off 2 bases at V and 2 bases at J, with 16 bases between the two ends. CDR1 SGHKS and CDR2 YYEKEE come from the germline V gene (reference sequence). The CDR3 spans 16 residues. The CDR3 DNA reads TGTGCCAGCAGCTTTTTACCCCGGGACACCAACTATGGCTACACCTTC. This gives the protein CASSFLPRDTNYGYTF.

This sequence joins TRBV11-3 and TRBJ1-1; D call uncertain. The CDR3 consists of 14 residues. Per germline, CDR1 SGHNT and CDR2 YENEEA. V was trimmed by 1 base and J by 4 bases, leaving 10 bases between them. The CDR3 here is CASSLGAVGTEAFF. CDR3 sequence (DNA): TGTGCCAGCAGCTTAGGTGCGGTGGGCACTGAAGCTTTCTTT.

This chain joins TRBV12-5 and TRBJ1-3, with D perhaps TRBD1 (5 bases). Trimming shortened V by 7 bases and J by 4 bases, and 14 bases separated the two germline ends. Germline assignment: CDR1 LGHNT and CDR2 FRNRAP. The CDR3 is 14 residues long. The CDR3 DNA follows: TGTGCTAGTGCCGGGGGGACGGGGGGAAACACCATATATTTT. Translated: CASAGGTGGNTIYF.

The V gene is TRBV7-2, the J gene TRBJ1-2; perhaps TRBD1 as D (5 bases). This CDR3 spans 16 amino acids. Trimming shortened V by 5 bases and J by 4 bases, and 20 bases separated the two germline ends. Germline V gene lookup returns CDR1 SGHTA and CDR2 FQGNSA. CDR3 bases: TGTGCCAGCAGCCCTAAAAGTGGCAGGGATCTCTATGGCTACACCTTC. It specifies CASSPKSGRDLYGYTF.

The rearrangement uses TRBV6-5 and TRBJ2-2, with 10 bases matching TRBD2. The CDR3 runs 15 residues. Germline V gives CDR1 MNHEY, CDR2 SVGAGI. V trimming: 6 bases; J trimming: 2 bases; junction bases outside the gene matches: 3. The CDR3: CASSWTSGNTGELFF. As DNA, the CDR3 is TGTGCCAGCAGCTGGACTAGCGGAAACACCGGGGAGCTGTTTTTT.

The V and J genes are TRBV6-5 and TRBJ1-4; D gene ambiguous. CDR3 size: 15 residues. The ends were cut back, 4 bases at V and 2 bases at J, with 11 bases in the middle. Germline V gives CDR1 MNHEY, CDR2 SVGAGI. CDR3 nucleotides: TGTGCCAGCAGTTCCCTTTTCTCGACTAATGAAAAACTGTTTTTT. This translates into CASSSLFSTNEKLFF.

This chain connects TRBV6-5 to TRBJ1-3; no definite D call. Germline V gene lookup returns CDR1 MNHEY and CDR2 SVGAGI. This CDR3 comprises 15 residues. Trimming took 6 bases from V and 4 from J, leaving 16 bases between them. CDR3 coding DNA: TGTGCCAGCAGCAGGATCGGGAGTATCGGAAACACCATATATTTT. This codes for CASSRIGSIGNTIYF.

The genes are TRBV5-4 and TRBJ2-3, with TRBD2 matching 7 bases. CDR1 SGHNT and CDR2 YYREEE come from the germline V gene (reference sequence). V lost 1 base, J lost 0 bases, and 2 bases stayed unmatched. CDR3 length equals 15 residues. In nucleotides, the CDR3 is TGTGCCAGCAGCTTGTTAGCGGGTAGCACAGATACGCAGTATTTT. This translates into CASSLLAGSTDTQYF.

The chain uses TRBV5-4 and TRBJ2-5; TRBD1 agrees at 7 bases. The germline CDR1 and CDR2 sequences are SGHNT and YYREEE (reference sequence). This CDR3 has 12 amino acids. V was pared by 4 bases and J by 5 bases, with 2 bases of the junction left unmatched. The CDR3 sequence is CASSVTGETQYF. CDR3 DNA: TGTGCCAGCAGCGTGACAGGGGAGACCCAGTACTTC.